The sequence of this TCR beta chain was determined in a study of blood T cell repertoires in COVID-19. On the study more broadly: COVID-19 samples collected from the United States, Italy and Spain covered acute and convalescent phases. PBMCs, B-cell-depleted T cells, or T cells provided the cDNA or gDNA that made up the material.

In the original processing: Researchers report that nucleated cell counts were estimated from reference gene primer amplification. Measured with immunoSEQ multiplex PCR; TCRdb has only the in-frame clones, and not every one. V and J calls and clone size are those listed in that table; D and trimming were worked out from the DNA. The data contain approximately 200,000 clones, around nine tenths of them seen just once; the ten biggest clones take up 1.1%. The germline gives CDR1 MDHEN, CDR2 SYDVKM. The CDR3 runs to 14 residues. Trimming removed 8 bases from V and 1 base from J, with 15 bases in between.

The sequenced sample consisted of peripheral blood. The sequence derives from a man under 40 with acute or convalescent COVID-19. The V and J genes are TRBV28 and TRBJ2-7; D possibly corresponds to TRBD2 (6 bases). In DNA form, the CDR3 reads TGTGCCAGCTTAAGCGGCGGGGAGTCCTACGAGCAGTACTTC. Translation: CASLSGGESYEQYF.